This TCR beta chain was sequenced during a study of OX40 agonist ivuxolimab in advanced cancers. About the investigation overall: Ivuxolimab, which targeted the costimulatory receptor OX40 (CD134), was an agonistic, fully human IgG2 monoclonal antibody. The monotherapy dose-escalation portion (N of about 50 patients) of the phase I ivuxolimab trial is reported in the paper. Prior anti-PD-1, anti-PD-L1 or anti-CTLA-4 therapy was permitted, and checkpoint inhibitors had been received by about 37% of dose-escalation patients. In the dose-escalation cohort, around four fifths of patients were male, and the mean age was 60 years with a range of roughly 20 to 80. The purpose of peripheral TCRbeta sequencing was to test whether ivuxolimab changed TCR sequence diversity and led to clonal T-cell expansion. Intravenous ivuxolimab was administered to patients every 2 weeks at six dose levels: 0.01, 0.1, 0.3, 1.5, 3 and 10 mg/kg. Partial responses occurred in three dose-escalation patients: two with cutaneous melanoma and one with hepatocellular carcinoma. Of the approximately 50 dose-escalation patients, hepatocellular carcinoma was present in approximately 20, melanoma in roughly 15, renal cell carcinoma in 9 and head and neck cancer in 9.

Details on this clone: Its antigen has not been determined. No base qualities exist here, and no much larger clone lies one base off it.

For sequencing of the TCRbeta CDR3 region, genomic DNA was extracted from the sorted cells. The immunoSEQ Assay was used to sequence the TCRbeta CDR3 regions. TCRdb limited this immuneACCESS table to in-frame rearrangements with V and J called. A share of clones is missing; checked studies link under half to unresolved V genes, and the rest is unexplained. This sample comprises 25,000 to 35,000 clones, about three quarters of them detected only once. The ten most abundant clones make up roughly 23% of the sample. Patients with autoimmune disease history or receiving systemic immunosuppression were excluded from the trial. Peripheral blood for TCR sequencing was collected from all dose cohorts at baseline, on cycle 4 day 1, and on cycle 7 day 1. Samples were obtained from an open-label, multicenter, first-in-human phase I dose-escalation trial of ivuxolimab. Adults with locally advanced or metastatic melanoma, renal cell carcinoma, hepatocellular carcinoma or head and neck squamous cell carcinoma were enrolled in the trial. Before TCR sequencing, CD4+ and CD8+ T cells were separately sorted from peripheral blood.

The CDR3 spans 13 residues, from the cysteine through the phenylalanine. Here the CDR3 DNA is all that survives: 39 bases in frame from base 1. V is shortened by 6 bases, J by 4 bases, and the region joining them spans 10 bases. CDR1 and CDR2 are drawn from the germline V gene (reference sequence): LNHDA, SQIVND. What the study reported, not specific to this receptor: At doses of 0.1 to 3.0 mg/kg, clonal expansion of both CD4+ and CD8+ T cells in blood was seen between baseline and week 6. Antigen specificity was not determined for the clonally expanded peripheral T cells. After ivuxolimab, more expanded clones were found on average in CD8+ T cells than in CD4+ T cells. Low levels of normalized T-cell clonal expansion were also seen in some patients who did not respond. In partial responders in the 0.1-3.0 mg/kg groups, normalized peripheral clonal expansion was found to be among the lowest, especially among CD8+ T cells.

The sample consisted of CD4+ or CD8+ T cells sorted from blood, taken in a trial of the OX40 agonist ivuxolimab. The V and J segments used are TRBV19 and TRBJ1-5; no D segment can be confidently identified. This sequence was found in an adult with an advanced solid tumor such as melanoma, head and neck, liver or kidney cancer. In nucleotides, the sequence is TGTGCCAGTAGAACCAGTAGAAATCAGCCCCAGCATTTT. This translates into CASRTSRNQPQHF.